A single sample gave rise to the 2 T cell receptor beta chains below, sequenced in a study of cytomegalovirus exposure and HLA in healthy donors. 60 Vbeta and 13 Jbeta primers were used in PCR. Profiling relied on immunoSEQ multiplex PCR, and the TCRdb table lists in-frame clones only, not all of them. This sample has more than 90,000 clones, with about 76% found just once. Sample: PBMCs. Every receptor here comes from a man aged 40-50 years in good health and CMV-seropositive.

This rearrangement joins TRBV4-3 to TRBJ2-5, with a tentative D call TRBD2 (6 bases). The V end was cut by 0 bases, the J end by 3 bases, with 14 bases between. The CDR3 has 16 amino acids. Germline CDR1 and CDR2: LGHNA and YSLEER. Here the CDR3 reads CASSQDRRGREETQYF. The CDR3 nucleotides read TGCGCCAGCAGCCAAGACCGGAGGGGCCGTGAAGAGACCCAGTACTTC.

The CDR3 DNA sequence: TGTGCCAGCACCGGACAGACGAATCAGCCCCAGCATTTT. Translated: CASTGQTNQPQHF. This chain uses TRBV6-1 with TRBJ1-5; D might be TRBD1 (6 bases). V lost 7 bases, J lost 4 bases, and 11 bases lay in between. CDR3 length: 13 amino acids. Germline loops: CDR1 MNHNS, CDR2 SASEGT.